The T cell receptor (beta chain) under discussion was sequenced for a study of T cell clonality in common variable immunodeficiency. Ten or more counts support this clone. The read finishes 3 residues shy of the CDR3 end, and the germline J gene is used to complete it. Only in-frame clones appear in the TCRdb table, and some are missing; sequencing was by immunoSEQ multiplex PCR. This set yields about 64,000 clones and no singletons; the top ten hold about 1.8%. V shed 5 bases and J shed 4 bases, with 8 bases lying between them. The CDR3 loop spans 12 amino acids. Germline loops: CDR1 LNHDA, CDR2 SQIVND (reference sequence).

The chain links TRBV19 to TRBJ1-1; D may be TRBD1 (5 bases). Sequencing used peripheral blood mononuclear cells. This clonotype was sampled from a person aged 18 to 75 in good health. CDR3 residues: CASSRGGTEAFF. The part of the CDR3 DNA that was read is TGTGCCAGTAGTCGGGGGGGCACTGAA.